The T cell receptor (beta chain) described here comes from a study of blood T cell repertoires in COVID-19. Study background: Collection of acute and convalescent COVID-19 samples took place in the United States, Italy and Spain. PBMCs, B-cell-depleted T cells, or T cells were the source of the cDNA or gDNA that made up the material.

In the original analysis: Quantification of nucleated cells was approximated via reference gene primer amplification. Clones were sequenced by immunoSEQ multiplex PCR, and TCRdb holds only the in-frame ones, with some missing. The D gene and trimming were derived from the DNA, and the V and J assignments and clone size from that table. The repertoire has about 280,000 clones, roughly 85% of them found once; the top ten carry approximately 10%. The CDR3 runs to 11 residues. Germline V gene sequence: CDR1 MNHEY, CDR2 SVGAGI. The germline V and J ends were trimmed by 6 bases and 13 bases, with 15 bases remaining between them.

Sequencing was carried out using peripheral blood. The gene calls are TRBV6-5 and TRBJ1-2, with a weak D call TRBD1 (5 bases). This receptor was identified in a woman aged 70 to 79 with acute or convalescent COVID-19. The CDR3 protein is CASSRGGVGTF. CDR3 nucleotides: TGTGCCAGCAGCCGGGGGGGGGTCGGCACCTTC.